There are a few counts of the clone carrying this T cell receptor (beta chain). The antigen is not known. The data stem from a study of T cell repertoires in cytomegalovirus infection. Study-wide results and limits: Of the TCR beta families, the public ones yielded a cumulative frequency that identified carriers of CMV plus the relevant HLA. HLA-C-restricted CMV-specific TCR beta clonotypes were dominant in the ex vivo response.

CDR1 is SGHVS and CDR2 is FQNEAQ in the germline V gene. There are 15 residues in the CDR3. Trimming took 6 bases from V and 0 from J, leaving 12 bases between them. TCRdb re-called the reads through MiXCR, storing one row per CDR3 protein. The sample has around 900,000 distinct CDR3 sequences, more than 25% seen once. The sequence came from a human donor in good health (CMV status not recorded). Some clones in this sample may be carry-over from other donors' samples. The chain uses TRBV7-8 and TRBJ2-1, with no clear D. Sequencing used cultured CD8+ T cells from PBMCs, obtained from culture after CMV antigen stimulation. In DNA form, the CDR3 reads TGTGCCAGCAGAGTACACCCGAGCTCCTACAATGAGCAGTTCTTC. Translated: CASRVHPSSYNEQFF.